This T cell receptor (beta chain) is from a study of cytomegalovirus exposure and HLA in healthy donors. For the study at large: The 90 to 150 validation repertoires used the same platform as the approximately 700 first-cohort repertoires (as reported by a later analysis).

General study points: The study designated 150 or so TCR beta chains cytomegalovirus-associated. A subsequent analysis found that TCR clusters from the first cohort also tended to co-occur in the roughly 120 validation repertoires, with about 95% of cluster scores above 0.

Some clones are missing from TCRdb's copy, which holds only in-frame ones; the method was immunoSEQ multiplex PCR. Among 90,000 to 150,000 clones listed, around 86% were seen once. To note about this clone: Its specificity is not known.

The approximately 120-subject validation cohort, separate from the approximately 640-subject first cohort, included the donors. This clonotype originated in a man between 18 and 35 years old in good health and CMV-seronegative. The sample consisted of PBMCs.

The DNA of the CDR3 is TGTGCTAGTGGTCCCTTGTGGGGCTCCACAGATACGCAGTATTTT. Protein: CASGPLWGSTDTQYF. J is TRBJ2-3 and V is TRBV12-5; possibly TRBD1 for D (5 bases). CDR1 is LGHNT, CDR2 FRNRAP, per germline. Trimming left V 5 bases short and J 2 bases short, with 14 bases between. The CDR3 is 15 residues long.